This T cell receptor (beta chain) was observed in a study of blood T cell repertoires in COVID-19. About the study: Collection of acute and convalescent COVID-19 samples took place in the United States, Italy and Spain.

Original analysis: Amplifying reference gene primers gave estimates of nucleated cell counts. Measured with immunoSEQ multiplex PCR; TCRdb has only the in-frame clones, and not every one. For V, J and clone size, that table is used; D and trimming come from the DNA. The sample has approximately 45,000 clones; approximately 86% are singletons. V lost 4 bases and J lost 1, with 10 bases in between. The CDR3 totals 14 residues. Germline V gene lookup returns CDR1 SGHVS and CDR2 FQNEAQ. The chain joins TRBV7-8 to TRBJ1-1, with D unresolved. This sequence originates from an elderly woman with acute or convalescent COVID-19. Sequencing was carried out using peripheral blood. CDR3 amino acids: CASSSPGRNTEAFF. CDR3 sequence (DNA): TGTGCCAGCAGCTCCCCCGGGAGGAACACTGAAGCTTTCTTT.